Only a few counts were recorded for the clone carrying this TCR beta chain. immunoSEQ v3.0 was run at survey level. Clones were read by immunoSEQ multiplex PCR, and TCRdb kept only the in-frame ones, dropping some. The sample contains 23,000 or so clones, 81% of which appear only once. This record belongs to a study of long-term antiretroviral therapy in people with HIV. The germline gives CDR1 SNHLY, CDR2 FYNNEI. Trimming shortened V by 4 bases and J by 6 bases, and 12 bases separated the two germline ends. The CDR3 extends over 13 amino acids. V is TRBV2 and J is TRBJ2-5; D might be TRBD1 (6 bases). The sequence derives from a middle-aged man with HIV. Sequences were derived from unsorted PBMCs, sampled 0.1 years before starting antiretroviral therapy. CDR3 DNA sequence: TGTGCCAGCAGTGGGGGGACAACGCAGACCCAGTACTTC. Translation gives CASSGGTTQTQYF.